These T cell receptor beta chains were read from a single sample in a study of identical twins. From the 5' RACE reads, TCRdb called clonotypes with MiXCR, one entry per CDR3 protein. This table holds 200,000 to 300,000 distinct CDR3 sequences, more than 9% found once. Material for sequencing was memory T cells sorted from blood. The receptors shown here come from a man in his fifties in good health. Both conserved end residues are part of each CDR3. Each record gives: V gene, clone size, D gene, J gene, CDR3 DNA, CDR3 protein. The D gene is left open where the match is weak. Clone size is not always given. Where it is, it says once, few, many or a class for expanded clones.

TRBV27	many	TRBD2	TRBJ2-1	TGTGCCAGCAGTTACCGTAGCGGGAGATACAGTGAGCAGTTCTTC	CASSYRSGRYSEQFF
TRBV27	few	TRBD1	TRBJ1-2	TGTGCCAGCAGTACCCCAGGGACAGCCAGGACTTTC	CASSTPGTARTF
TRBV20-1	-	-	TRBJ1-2	TGCAGTGCTAGACCCGTCACGGGGGGCCTAGGCTACACCTTC	CSARPVTGGLGYTF
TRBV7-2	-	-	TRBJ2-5	TGTGCCAGCAGTATGGACAGACAAGAGACCCAGTACTTC	CASSMDRQETQYF
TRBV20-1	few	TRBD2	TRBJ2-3	TGCAGTGCCGATGCTGCTTTGGCGGGAGGACCAACAGATACGCAGTATTTT	CSADAALAGGPTDTQYF
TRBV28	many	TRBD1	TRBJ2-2	TGTGCCAGCAGTTCTGACAGGGTTTTCGGGGAGCTGTTTTTT	CASSSDRVFGELFF
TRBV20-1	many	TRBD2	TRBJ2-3	TGCAGTGTTTCCACCGGGACTAGCGGTGCCGGGATGAGTACGCAGTATTTT	CSVSTGTSGAGMSTQYF
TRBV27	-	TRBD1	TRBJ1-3	TGTGCCAGCAGTCCCTTAGGGACAGGTGGAAACACCATATATTTT	CASSPLGTGGNTIYF
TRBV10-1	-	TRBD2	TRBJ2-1	TGCGCCAGCAGTGGGGCCCTTCCCGGGGGGGCTTCAAACAATGAGCAGTTCTTC	CASSGALPGGASNNEQFF
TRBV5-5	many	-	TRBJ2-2	TGTGCCAGCAGCTTGGCCGTTCGACAGCGAGTTAACACCGGGGAGCTGTTTTTT	CASSLAVRQRVNTGELFF
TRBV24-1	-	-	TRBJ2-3	TGTGCCACCAGTGATTTCGAGGGCCTTGGGCAGTATTTT	CATSDFEGLGQYF
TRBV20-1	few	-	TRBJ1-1	TGCAGTGCCGGCGGGTATGTTACTGAAGCTTTCTTT	CSAGGYVTEAFF
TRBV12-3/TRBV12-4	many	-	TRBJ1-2	TGTGCCAGCAGCCCCAGCTGGGGATCGGAATCCGGCTACACCTTC	CASSPSWGSESGYTF
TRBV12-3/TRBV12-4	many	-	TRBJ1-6	TGTGCCAGCTCCCGCGGAGCTAATAATTCACCCCTCCACTTT	CASSRGANNSPLHF